These T cell receptor beta chains were read from a single sample in a study of shared clonotypes between healthy human individuals. The assay was immunoSEQ multiplex PCR, and TCRdb's table has in-frame clones only and misses some. The sample gives about 2 million clones, about 94% of which show up once; more than 0.95% is in the top ten. Sequences were obtained from naive CD8+ T cells sorted from blood. All receptors derive from a man between 18 and 35 years old in good health. CDR3s include the opening cysteine and the closing phenylalanine or tryptophan. Fields, in order: clone size, D gene, J gene, V gene, CDR3 DNA, CDR3 protein. A D gene is named only where the DNA matches it firmly. The size of a clone is reported for some rows only, either as once, few or many, or as a class for expanded clones.

abundance: NA; d_gene: NA; j_gene: TRBJ2-3; v_gene: TRBV4-2; CDR3nt: TGTGCCAGCAGCCAAGATTACGGCGAACCCGGTTTAGTAACAGATACGCAGTATTTT; CDR3aa: CASSQDYGEPGLVTDTQYF
abundance: NA; d_gene: NA; j_gene: TRBJ2-5; v_gene: TRBV7-9; CDR3nt: TGTGCCAGCAGCTTAGGTCCGGGCAACCAAGAGACCCAGTACTTC; CDR3aa: CASSLGPGNQETQYF
abundance: NA; d_gene: NA; j_gene: TRBJ2-7; v_gene: TRBV28; CDR3nt: TGTGCCAGCAGTCACAGGGTCTACGAGCAGTACTTC; CDR3aa: CASSHRVYEQYF
abundance: NA; d_gene: TRBD2; j_gene: TRBJ2-7; v_gene: TRBV2; CDR3nt: TGTGCCAGCAGTGTGACTAGCGGGGACGAGCAGTACTTC; CDR3aa: CASSVTSGDEQYF
abundance: NA; d_gene: NA; j_gene: TRBJ1-2; v_gene: TRBV13; CDR3nt: TGTGCCAGCAGCTTCTTAACCCCCACAGGGAACTATGGCTACACCTTC; CDR3aa: CASSFLTPTGNYGYTF
abundance: NA; d_gene: NA; j_gene: TRBJ2-3; v_gene: TRBV12-5; CDR3nt: TGTGCTAGTGGTTCTGGGTGGGCCACAGATACGCAGTATTTT; CDR3aa: CASGSGWATDTQYF
abundance: once; d_gene: NA; j_gene: TRBJ2-7; v_gene: TRBV7-8; CDR3nt: TGTGCCAGCAGCCACCCGGCAGGCTCCTACGAGCAGTACTTC; CDR3aa: CASSHPAGSYEQYF
abundance: NA; d_gene: TRBD1; j_gene: TRBJ1-2; v_gene: TRBV2; CDR3nt: TGTGCCAGCAGTGCACCGGGACAGAGAAACTATGGCTACACCTTC; CDR3aa: CASSAPGQRNYGYTF
abundance: NA; d_gene: TRBD1; j_gene: TRBJ2-1; v_gene: TRBV28; CDR3nt: TGTGCCAGCAGTCGACAGGGGGGGGACCTGGAGCAGTTCTTC; CDR3aa: CASSRQGGDLEQFF
abundance: NA; d_gene: NA; j_gene: TRBJ2-7; v_gene: TRBV30; CDR3nt: TGTGCCTGGAGTGTCACAGGGACCCACGAGCAGTACTTC; CDR3aa: CAWSVTGTHEQYF